This TCR beta chain came from a study of identical twins. Each CDR3 protein gets one entry after TCRdb re-called the 5' RACE reads with MiXCR. Of approximately 500,000 distinct CDR3 sequences in the sample, around 15% were seen once. In the case of this clonotype: What it binds is unknown.

Findings and caveats of the study: There is a chance that invariant MAIT and iNKT cells partially muddied zero-insertion analyses.

The CDR3 has 11 amino acids. Germline V gene data show CDR1 as SNHLY and CDR2 as FYNNEI. Trimming shortened V by 4 bases and J by 9 bases, and 9 bases separated the two germline ends. These data were likewise used in another study, on yellow fever vaccine responses in identical twins.

The TCR was taken from a woman in her late teens or twenties in good health. The chain couples TRBV2 to TRBJ2-5; D is unclear. The sample consisted of CD4+ T cells sorted from blood. This CDR3 is CASSVVPPQYF. As DNA, the CDR3 is TGTGCCAGCAGTGTAGTTCCTCCCCAGTACTTC.